Listed here are 28 T cell receptor beta chains from one sample, sequenced in a study of cytomegalovirus exposure and HLA in healthy donors. PCR was performed using 60 Vbeta and 13 Jbeta primers. TCRdb keeps only in-frame clones here, not all; method: immunoSEQ multiplex PCR. The profile shows over 80,000 clones, approximately 72% of them singletons. Sequencing was done on a sample of PBMCs. All receptors come from a female donor in good health and CMV-seropositive.

This clone was counted only a few times. The rearrangement joins TRBV4-3 to TRBJ1-1, with D possibly TRBD1 on 6 matching bases. Germline-derived CDR1 and CDR2 are LGHNA and YSLEER. The CDR3 runs to 14 residues. V was trimmed by 4 bases and J by 4 bases, leaving 13 bases between them. The CDR3 region is CASSRSDRSTEAFF. The CDR3 coding sequence is TGCGCCAGCAGCCGATCGGACAGAAGCACTGAAGCTTTCTTT.

The chain links TRBV5-4 to TRBJ2-7, with 9 nucleotides matching TRBD2. V lost 0 bases to trimming and J lost 4 bases; unmatched junction nucleotides: 2. CDR1 and CDR2 from the germline V gene are SGHNT and YYREEE (reference sequence). The CDR3 totals 14 residues. The DNA of the CDR3 is TGTGCCAGCAGCTTGGGACTAGCGGAATACGAGCAGTACTTC. The encoded protein is CASSLGLAEYEQYF.

This clone appeared once. The genes are TRBV2 and TRBJ2-7, with D maybe TRBD2 (6 bases). The ends were cut back, 2 bases at V and 1 base at J, with 21 bases in the middle. Germline CDR1 SNHLY, CDR2 FYNNEI. The CDR3 contains 18 residues. Written as DNA, the CDR3 is TGTGCCAGCAGTGAAATGGGAATTTCGAGCGGGTCTTCCTACGAGCAGTACTTC. This encodes CASSEMGISSGSSYEQYF.

V gene TRBV2 combines with J gene TRBJ1-3; D uncertain. V was cut by 6 bases and J by 0 bases, with 12 bases left in between. Germline loops: CDR1 SNHLY, CDR2 FYNNEI. This CDR3 contains 15 residues. Here the CDR3 reads CASSPFRSSGNTIYF. CDR3 bases: TGTGCCAGCAGCCCCTTCCGGAGCTCTGGAAACACCATATATTTT.

The genes are TRBV6-5 and TRBJ2-7, with 12 bases that match TRBD1. Germline loops: CDR1 MNHEY, CDR2 SVGAGI. Trimming removed 4 bases from V and 7 bases from J; junction bases left unmatched: 8. CDR3 length equals 15 residues. CDR3 in DNA: TGTGCCAGCAGTTTTCCGGGACAGGGGGCGGGGGAGCAGTACTTC. This encodes CASSFPGQGAGEQYF.

As for this clone: Germline is not matched at one junction end, which may reflect a read error. The chain has TRBV7-7 and TRBJ2-2; tentatively, D is TRBD1 (6 bases). Germline V gene sequence: CDR1 SSHAT, CDR2 FNYEAQ (reference sequence). The CDR3 is made up of 13 amino acids. The CDR3 DNA reads TGTGCTAGCAGCCCGCGGACAGACGGGGAGCTGTTTTTT. This translates into CASSPRTDGELFF.

This clone was counted a single time. This sequence joins TRBV28 and TRBJ1-2; D remains ambiguous. Trimming shortened V by 5 bases and J by 4 bases, and 14 bases separated the two germline ends. The CDR3 consists of 14 residues. Germline CDR1 is MDHEN and CDR2 is SYDVKM. The CDR3 here is CASSPGRAAYGYTF. For the CDR3, the DNA is TGTGCCAGCAGTCCTGGAAGAGCGGCCTATGGCTACACCTTC.

The CDR3 region has the DNA TGTGCCAGCAGCAGGCTAGCGGGAGCCGTCACAGATACGCAGTATTTT. Its protein is CASSRLAGAVTDTQYF. This chain connects TRBV21-1 to TRBJ2-3; the tabulated D call, TRBD2, remains unverified against the DNA. TRBV21-1 is an annotated pseudogene. CDR3 length: 16 amino acids.

The V call is TRBV6-5, the J call TRBJ1-5, with 7 nucleotides matching TRBD1. The CDR3 covers 12 residues. J lost 5 bases, V lost 8 bases, and 3 bases had no gene match. Germline V gene lookup returns CDR1 MNHEY and CDR2 SVGAGI. The CDR3 DNA sequence: TGTGCCAGCGGGGACAGCGATCAGCCCCAGCATTTT. Protein: CASGDSDQPQHF.

V is TRBV29-1 and J is TRBJ2-1; 7 bases match TRBD1. CDR1 is SQVTM and CDR2 is ANQGSEA in the germline V gene. The CDR3 extends over 14 amino acids. The V gene end was trimmed by 4 bases and the J gene end by 0 bases; junction bases not matched to a gene: 3. The DNA of the CDR3 is TGCAGCGTTGTTGGGGACAGCTCCTACAATGAGCAGTTCTTC. This gives the protein CSVVGDSSYNEQFF.

This chain uses TRBV7-9 with TRBJ1-5; perhaps TRBD1 as D (6 bases). Trimming stripped 4 bases from V and 3 bases from J, with 10 bases between. CDR1 is SEHNR, CDR2 FQNEAQ, per germline (reference sequence). The CDR3 covers 14 residues. CDR3 loop: CASSSRQDNQPQHF. The CDR3 DNA reads as TGTGCCAGCAGCTCTCGACAGGACAATCAGCCCCAGCATTTT.

This chain connects TRBV30 to TRBJ1-1; D is undetermined. Germline lookup yields CDR1 GTSNPN and CDR2 SVGIG (reference sequence). The CDR3 has 11 amino acids. Trimming took 3 bases from V and 11 from J, leaving 13 bases between them. CDR3 loop: CAWRSGFGAFF. In nucleotides, the CDR3 is TGTGCCTGGAGGTCGGGATTTGGGGCTTTCTTT.

V usage is TRBV28 and J usage is TRBJ1-1; D uncertain. The length of the CDR3 is 15 residues. The germline V gene encodes CDR1 MDHEN and CDR2 SYDVKM. Deletions cut 6 bases from V and 8 bases from J, with 22 bases between. CDR3 nucleotides: TGTGCCAGCAGGGACCCTAGGGTCAAGAGGGAAGAAGCTTTCTTT. Protein sequence: CASRDPRVKREEAFF.

The J gene is TRBJ1-2, the V gene TRBV5-1, with 7 bases that match TRBD1. Germline V CDR1 and CDR2: SGHRS, YFSETQ. V trimming: 7 bases; J trimming: 5 bases; junction bases outside the gene matches: 5. The CDR3 runs to 12 residues. The DNA for the CDR3 is TGCGCCAGCTCCGACAGGGTATATGGCTACACCTTC. Translation: CASSDRVYGYTF.

The chain employs TRBV6-6 and TRBJ2-1; tentative D call: TRBD2 (7 bases). The CDR3 consists of 14 residues. V was shortened by 2 bases and J by 9 bases, with 14 bases between the two germline ends. The germline V gene encodes CDR1 MNHNY and CDR2 SVGAGI (reference sequence). The CDR3 loop is CASSYEGGLGEQFF. CDR3 coding DNA: TGTGCCAGCAGTTACGAGGGGGGGCTAGGTGAGCAGTTCTTC.

The CDR3 reads CASSLPGVNSEAFF. DNA of the CDR3: TGTGCCAGCAGCTTACCGGGGGTAAACTCTGAAGCTTTCTTT. The chain has TRBV7-8 and TRBJ1-1; D is perhaps TRBD1 (5 bases). CDR3 size: 14 residues. V lost 2 bases to trimming and J lost 6 bases, with 13 bases between them. Germline assignment: CDR1 SGHVS and CDR2 FQNEAQ.

This chain connects TRBV9 to TRBJ2-1, with 7 bases fitting TRBD1. This CDR3 spans 14 amino acids. Trimming removed 3 bases from V and 2 bases from J; junction bases left unmatched: 2. The germline CDR1 and CDR2 sequences are SGDLS and YYNGEE. DNA of the CDR3: TGTGCCAGCAGCGGGGGGACAGCCTACAATGAGCAGTTCTTC. Translation gives CASSGGTAYNEQFF.

The chain joins TRBV28 to TRBJ1-3; D call uncertain. The CDR3 covers 13 residues. V was trimmed by 5 bases and J by 0 bases, leaving 5 bases between them. CDR1 and CDR2 from the germline V gene are MDHEN and SYDVKM. This CDR3 is CASSTHSGNTIYF. CDR3 nucleotide sequence: TGTGCCAGCAGTACTCACTCTGGAAACACCATATATTTT.

The chain has TRBV14 and TRBJ2-7; TRBD1 matches 7 bases. CDR1 is SGHDN and CDR2 is FVKESK in the germline V gene. Trimming cost V 1 base and J 5 bases; bases outside gene matches: 11. This CDR3 spans 16 amino acids. CDR3 region: CASSQVRTGNIHEQYF. In nucleotides, the CDR3 is TGTGCCAGCAGCCAAGTTAGGACAGGCAACATCCACGAGCAGTACTTC. Based on the CDR3 plus reference TRBV14 and TRBJ2-7, the full variable domain is EAGVTQFPSHSVIEKGQTVTLRCDPISGHDNLYWYRRVMGKEIKFLLHFVKESKQDESGMPNNRFLAERTGGTYSTLKVQPAELEDSGVYFCASSQVRTGNIHEQYFGPGTRLTVT.

V and J are TRBV30 and TRBJ2-5; 10 nucleotides align to TRBD2. The CDR3 has 16 amino acids. The V gene end was trimmed by 3 bases and the J gene end by 1 base; junction bases not matched to a gene: 8. Germline loops: CDR1 GTSNPN, CDR2 SVGIG (reference sequence). The CDR3 sequence: CAWRGWASGGQETQYF. In DNA, the CDR3 is TGTGCCTGGAGGGGGTGGGCTAGCGGGGGCCAAGAGACCCAGTACTTC.

The chain couples TRBV27 to TRBJ2-7; D is ambiguous. V lost 4 bases and J 3 bases, leaving 4 bases between the germline ends. The V gene's germline CDR1 is MNHEY and CDR2 SMNVEV (reference sequence). CDR3 size: 11 residues. This CDR3 is CASSSGYEQYF. The CDR3 nucleotides read TGTGCCAGCAGTTCCGGCTACGAGCAGTACTTC.

This clone was recorded once. The chain joins TRBV20-1 to TRBJ1-5; D not certain. Trimming cost V 3 bases and J 5 bases, with 5 bases left between them. CDR1 and CDR2 (germline): DFQATT, SNEGSKA (reference sequence). The CDR3 length is 11 residues. The chain's CDR3 is CSASGDQPQHF. DNA of the CDR3: TGCAGTGCTAGCGGGGATCAGCCCCAGCATTTT.

This chain links TRBV27 with TRBJ1-5, with 7 bases identical to TRBD1. J lost 7 bases, V lost 6 bases, and 12 bases had no gene match. The CDR3 covers 15 residues. Per germline, CDR1 MNHEY and CDR2 SMNVEV (reference sequence). CDR3 sequence (DNA): TGTGCCAGCAGACCATGGGACAGACCAAGCCAGCCCCAGCATTTT. Its translation is CASRPWDRPSQPQHF.

The chain has TRBV7-2 and TRBJ2-1; 12 nucleotides match TRBD2. With 1 base clipped from V and 13 bases from J, the junction kept 8 bases outside the gene matches. The CDR3 has 15 amino acids. Germline-derived CDR1 and CDR2 are SGHTA and FQGNSA. CDR3 coding DNA: TGTGCCAGCAGCTTAGACGGACTAGCGGGGCCTTCCCAGTTCTTC. Translating gives CASSLDGLAGPSQFF. The full variable domain, in which reference TRBV7-2 and TRBJ2-1 provide the parts outside the CDR3, is GAGVSQSPSNKVTEKGKDVELRCDPISGHTALYWYRQSLGQGLEFLIYFQGNSAPDKSGLPSDRFSAERTGGSVSTLTIQRTQQEDSAVYLCASSLDGLAGPSQFFGPGTRLTVL.

V usage is TRBV9 and J usage is TRBJ2-1, with 7 bases fitting TRBD2. The V gene end was trimmed by 2 bases and the J gene end by 8 bases; junction bases not matched to a gene: 7. The V gene's germline CDR1 is SGDLS and CDR2 YYNGEE. This CDR3 is built from 14 residues. The CDR3: CASSVSPRGDEQFF. DNA of the CDR3: TGTGCCAGCAGCGTTTCTCCCCGGGGGGATGAGCAGTTCTTC.

This chain connects TRBV9 to TRBJ1-4; TRBD1 matches 8 bases. Germline-derived CDR1 and CDR2 are SGDLS and YYNGEE. The CDR3 runs to 14 residues. V lost 0 bases and J lost 10; bases outside the gene matches: 5. In DNA, the CDR3 is TGTGCCAGCAGCGTAGGACAGGGGCCGGGAAAACTGTTTTTT. It translates to CASSVGQGPGKLFF.

The CDR3 DNA sequence: TGCGCCAGCAGCTTGCTTCCCGCTGGGGGGAAATACAATGAGCAGTTCTTC. Residues: CASSLLPAGGKYNEQFF. The chain combines TRBV5-1 with TRBJ2-1; a weak D match, TRBD2 (6 bases). The CDR3 is 17 amino acids. CDR1 is SGHRS, CDR2 YFSETQ, per germline. Trimming left V 1 base short and J 4 bases short, with 18 bases between. The variable domain in full, with the rest retrieved from reference TRBV5-1 and TRBJ2-1, is KAGVTQTPRYLIKTRGQQVTLSCSPISGHRSVSWYQQTPGQGLQFLFEYFSETQRNKGNFPGRFSGRQFSNSRSEMNVSTLELGDSALYLCASSLLPAGGKYNEQFFGPGTRLTVL.

This chain uses TRBV6-1 with TRBJ2-5; 9 nucleotides line up with TRBD2. The CDR3 extends over 13 amino acids. Germline V lookup: CDR1 MNHNS, CDR2 SASEGT. The V and J ends lost 7 bases and 4 bases, in that order; junction bases with no gene match: 4. The CDR3 here is CASIHSGRETQYF. CDR3 coding DNA: TGTGCCAGCATTCATAGCGGGAGAGAGACCCAGTACTTC.